What follows describes a single T cell receptor (beta chain). The V and J ends lost 2 bases and 2 bases, in that order; junction bases with no gene match: 9. Germline CDR1 is ENHRY and CDR2 is SYGVKD. This CDR3 has 17 amino acids. This sample is drawn from a study of blood T cell repertoires in COVID-19. Seattle cases were enrolled at active infection and followed longitudinally. The assay was immunoSEQ multiplex PCR, and TCRdb's table has in-frame clones only and misses some. Among 350,000 to 450,000 clones, approximately 89% were seen once, and the ten largest hold roughly 1.4%. This clonotype was obtained from a woman aged 40 to 55 with COVID-19, enrolled during active disease. The sequenced material came from peripheral blood. The chain has TRBV10-3 and TRBJ1-1, with TRBD1 identical over 9 bases. The CDR3 loop reads CAISEAQGARSNTEAFF. As DNA, the CDR3 is TGTGCCATCAGTGAGGCACAGGGGGCGAGATCAAACACTGAAGCTTTCTTT.